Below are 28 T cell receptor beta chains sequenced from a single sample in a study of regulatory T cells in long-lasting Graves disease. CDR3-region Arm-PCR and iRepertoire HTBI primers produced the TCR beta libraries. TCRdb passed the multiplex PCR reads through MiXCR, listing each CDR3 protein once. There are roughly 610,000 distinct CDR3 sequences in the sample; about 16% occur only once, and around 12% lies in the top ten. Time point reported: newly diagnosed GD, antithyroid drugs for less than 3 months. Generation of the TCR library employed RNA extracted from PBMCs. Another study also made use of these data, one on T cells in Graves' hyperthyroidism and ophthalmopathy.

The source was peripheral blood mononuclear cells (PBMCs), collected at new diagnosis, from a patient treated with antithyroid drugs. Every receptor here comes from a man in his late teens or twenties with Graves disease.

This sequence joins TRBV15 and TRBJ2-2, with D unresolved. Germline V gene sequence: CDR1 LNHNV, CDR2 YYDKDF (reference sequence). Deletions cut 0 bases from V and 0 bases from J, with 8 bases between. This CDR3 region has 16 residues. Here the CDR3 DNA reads TGTGCCACCAGCAGAGATCCCCGGTCGAACACCGGGGAGCTGTTTTTT. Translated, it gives CATSRDPRSNTGELFF. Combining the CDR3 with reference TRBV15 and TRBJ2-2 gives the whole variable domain DAMVIQNPRYQVTQFGKPVTLSCSQTLNHNVMYWYQQKSSQAPKLLFHYYDKDFNNEADTPDNFQSRRPNTSFCFLDIRSPGLGDTAMYLCATSRDPRSNTGELFFGEGSRLTVL.

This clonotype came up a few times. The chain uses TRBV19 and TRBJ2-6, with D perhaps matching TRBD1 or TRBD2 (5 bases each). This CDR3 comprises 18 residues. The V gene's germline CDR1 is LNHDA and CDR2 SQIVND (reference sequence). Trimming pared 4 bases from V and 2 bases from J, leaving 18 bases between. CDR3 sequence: CASSRPRRGVAGANVLTF. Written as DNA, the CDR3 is TGTGCCAGTAGTAGGCCACGACGAGGGGTGGCTGGGGCCAACGTCCTGACTTTC.

The CDR3 DNA is TGTGCCCAGAAGACATTCTATGGCTACACCTTC. This gives the protein CAQKTFYGYTF. The J gene is TRBJ1-2, the V gene TRBV30; D gene ambiguous. Trimming took 8 bases from V and 4 from J, leaving 11 bases between them. This CDR3 has 11 residues. Germline CDR1 and CDR2: GTSNPN and SVGIG (reference sequence).

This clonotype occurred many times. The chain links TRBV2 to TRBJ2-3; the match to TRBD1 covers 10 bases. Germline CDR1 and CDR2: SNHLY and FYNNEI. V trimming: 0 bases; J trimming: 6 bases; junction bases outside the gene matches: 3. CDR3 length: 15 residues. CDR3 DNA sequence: TGTGCCAGCAGTGAAGCGGGACAGGGGATGGATACGCAGTATTTT. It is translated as CASSEAGQGMDTQYF.

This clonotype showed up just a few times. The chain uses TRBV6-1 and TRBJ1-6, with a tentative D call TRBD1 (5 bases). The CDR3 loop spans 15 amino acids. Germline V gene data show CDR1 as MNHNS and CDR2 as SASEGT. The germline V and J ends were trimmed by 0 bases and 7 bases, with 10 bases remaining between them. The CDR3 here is CASSEARGGNSPLHF. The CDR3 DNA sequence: TGTGCCAGCAGTGAAGCGCGGGGGGGAAATTCACCCCTCCACTTT.

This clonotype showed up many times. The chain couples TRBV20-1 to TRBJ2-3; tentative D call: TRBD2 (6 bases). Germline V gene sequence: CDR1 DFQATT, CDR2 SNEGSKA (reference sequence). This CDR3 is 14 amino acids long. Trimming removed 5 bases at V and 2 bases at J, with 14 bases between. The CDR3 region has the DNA TGCAGTGCTTCAGAACTAGCCTACACAGATACGCAGTATTTT. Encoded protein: CSASELAYTDTQYF.

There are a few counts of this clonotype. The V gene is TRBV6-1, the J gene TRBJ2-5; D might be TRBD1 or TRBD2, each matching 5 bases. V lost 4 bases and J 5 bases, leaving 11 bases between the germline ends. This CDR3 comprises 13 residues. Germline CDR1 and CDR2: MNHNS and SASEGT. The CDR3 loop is CASSANRRETQYF. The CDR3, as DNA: TGTGCCAGCAGTGCAAACAGGAGGGAGACCCAGTACTTC.

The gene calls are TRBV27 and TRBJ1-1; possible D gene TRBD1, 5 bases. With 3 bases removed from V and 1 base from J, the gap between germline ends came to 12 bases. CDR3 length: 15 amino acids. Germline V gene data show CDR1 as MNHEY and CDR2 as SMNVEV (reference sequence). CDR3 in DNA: TGTGCCAGCAGTTTCATGGGGGTCCGGAACACTGAAGCTTTCTTT. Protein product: CASSFMGVRNTEAFF.

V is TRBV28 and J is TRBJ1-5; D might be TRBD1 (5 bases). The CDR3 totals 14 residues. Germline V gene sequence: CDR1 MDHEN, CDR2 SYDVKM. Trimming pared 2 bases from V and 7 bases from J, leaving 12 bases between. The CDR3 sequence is CASSLIGGEQPQHF. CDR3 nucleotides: TGTGCCAGCAGTTTAATCGGGGGGGAACAGCCCCAGCATTTT.

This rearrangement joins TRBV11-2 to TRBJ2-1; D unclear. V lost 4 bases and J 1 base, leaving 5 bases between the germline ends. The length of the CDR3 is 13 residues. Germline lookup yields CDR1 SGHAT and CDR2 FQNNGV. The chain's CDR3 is CASSSYSYNEQFF. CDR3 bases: TGTGCCAGCAGCTCTTATTCCTACAATGAGCAGTTCTTC.

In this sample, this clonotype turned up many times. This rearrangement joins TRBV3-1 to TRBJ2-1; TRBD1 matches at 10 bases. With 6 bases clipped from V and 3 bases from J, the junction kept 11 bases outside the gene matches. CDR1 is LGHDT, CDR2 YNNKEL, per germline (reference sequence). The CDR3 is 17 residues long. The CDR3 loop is CASSRERQGANYNEQFF. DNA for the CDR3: TGTGCCAGCAGTCGGGAGCGACAGGGGGCGAACTACAATGAGCAGTTCTTC.

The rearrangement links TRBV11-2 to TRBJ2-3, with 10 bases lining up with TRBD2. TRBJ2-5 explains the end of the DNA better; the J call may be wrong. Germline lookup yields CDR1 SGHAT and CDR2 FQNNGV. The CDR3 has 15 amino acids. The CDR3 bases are TGTGCCAGCAGCTTAATAGCGGGAGGCGGGGAGACCCAGTACTTC. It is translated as CASSLIAGGGETQYF.

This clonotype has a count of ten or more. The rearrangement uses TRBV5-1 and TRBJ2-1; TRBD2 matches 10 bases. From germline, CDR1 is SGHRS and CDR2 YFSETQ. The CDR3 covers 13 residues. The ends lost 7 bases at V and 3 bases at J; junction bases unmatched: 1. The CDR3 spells CASGLADYNEQFF. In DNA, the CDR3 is TGCGCCAGCGGACTAGCGGACTACAATGAGCAGTTCTTC.

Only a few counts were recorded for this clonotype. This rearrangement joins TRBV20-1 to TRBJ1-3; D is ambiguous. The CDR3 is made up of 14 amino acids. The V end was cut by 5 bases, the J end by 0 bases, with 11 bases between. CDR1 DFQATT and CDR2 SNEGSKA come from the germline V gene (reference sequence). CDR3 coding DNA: TGCAGTGCTCGACGAAGGGTCTCTGGAAACACCATATATTTT. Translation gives CSARRRVSGNTIYF.

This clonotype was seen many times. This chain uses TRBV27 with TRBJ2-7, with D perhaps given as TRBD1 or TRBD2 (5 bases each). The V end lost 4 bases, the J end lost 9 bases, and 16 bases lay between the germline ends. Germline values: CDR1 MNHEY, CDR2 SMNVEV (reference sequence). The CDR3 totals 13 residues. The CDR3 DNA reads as TGTGCCAGCAGTTGGGACCGTGGTGGGGGGCAGTACTTC. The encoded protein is CASSWDRGGGQYF.

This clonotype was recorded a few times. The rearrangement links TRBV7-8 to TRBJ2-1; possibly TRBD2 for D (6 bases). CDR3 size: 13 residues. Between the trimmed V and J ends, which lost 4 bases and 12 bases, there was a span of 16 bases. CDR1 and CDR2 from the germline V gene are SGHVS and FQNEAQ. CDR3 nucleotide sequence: TGTGCCAGCAGCTCGGAACCGACTAGTTCGCAGTTCTTC. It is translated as CASSSEPTSSQFF. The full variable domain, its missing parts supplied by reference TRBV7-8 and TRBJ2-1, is GAGVSQSPRYKVAKRGQDVALRCDPISGHVSLFWYQQALGQGPEFLTYFQNEAQLDKSGLPSDRFFAERPEGSVSTLKIQRTQQEDSAVYLCASSSEPTSSQFFGPGTRLTVL.

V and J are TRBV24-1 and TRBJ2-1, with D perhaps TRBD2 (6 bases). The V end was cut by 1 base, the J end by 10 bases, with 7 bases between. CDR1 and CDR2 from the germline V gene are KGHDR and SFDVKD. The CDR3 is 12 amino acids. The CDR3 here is CATSDFGREQFF. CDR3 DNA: TGTGCCACCAGTGATTTTGGGAGGGAGCAGTTCTTC.

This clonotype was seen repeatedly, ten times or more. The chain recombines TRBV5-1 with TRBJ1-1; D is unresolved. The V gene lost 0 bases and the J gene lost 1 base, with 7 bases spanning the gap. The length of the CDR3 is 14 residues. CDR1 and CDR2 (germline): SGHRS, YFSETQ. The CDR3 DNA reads TGCGCCAGCAGCTTGGAGGCGGGGAACACTGAAGCTTTCTTT. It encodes CASSLEAGNTEAFF.

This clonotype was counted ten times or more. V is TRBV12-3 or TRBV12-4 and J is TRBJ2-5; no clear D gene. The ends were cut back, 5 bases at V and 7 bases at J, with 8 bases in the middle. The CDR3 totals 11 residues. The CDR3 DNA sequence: TGTGCCAGCAGTATCCAGACGACCCAGTACTTC. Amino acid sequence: CASSIQTTQYF.

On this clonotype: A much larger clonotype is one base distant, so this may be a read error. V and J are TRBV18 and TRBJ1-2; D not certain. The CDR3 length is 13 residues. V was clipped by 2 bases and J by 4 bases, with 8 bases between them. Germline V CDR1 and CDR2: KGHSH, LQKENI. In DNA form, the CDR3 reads TGTGCCAGCTCACCATTGGAGGGCTATGGCTACACCTTC. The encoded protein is CASSPLEGYGYTF.

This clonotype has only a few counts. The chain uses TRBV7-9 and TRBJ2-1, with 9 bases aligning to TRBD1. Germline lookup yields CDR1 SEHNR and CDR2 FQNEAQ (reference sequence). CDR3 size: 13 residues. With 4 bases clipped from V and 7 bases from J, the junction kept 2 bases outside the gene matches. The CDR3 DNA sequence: TGTGCCAGCAGCTCGGGACAGGGAAATGAGCAGTTCTTC. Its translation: CASSSGQGNEQFF.

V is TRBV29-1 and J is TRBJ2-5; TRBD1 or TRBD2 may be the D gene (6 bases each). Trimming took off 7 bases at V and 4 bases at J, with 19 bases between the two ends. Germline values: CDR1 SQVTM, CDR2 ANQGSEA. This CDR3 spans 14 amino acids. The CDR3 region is CSASGAGLGETQYF. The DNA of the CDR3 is TGCAGCGCCTCGGGGGCAGGGCTAGGAGAGACCCAGTACTTC.

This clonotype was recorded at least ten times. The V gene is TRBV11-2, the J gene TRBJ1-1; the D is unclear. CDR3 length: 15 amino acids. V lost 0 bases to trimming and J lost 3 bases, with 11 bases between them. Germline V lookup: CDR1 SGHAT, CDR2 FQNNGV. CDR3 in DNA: TGTGCCAGCAGCTTAGACCGGACGGGAGACACTGAAGCTTTCTTT. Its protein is CASSLDRTGDTEAFF.

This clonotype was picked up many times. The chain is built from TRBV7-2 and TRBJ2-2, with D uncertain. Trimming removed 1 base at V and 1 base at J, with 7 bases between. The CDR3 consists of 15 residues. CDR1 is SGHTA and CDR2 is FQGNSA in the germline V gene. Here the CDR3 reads CASSLVSWNTGELFF. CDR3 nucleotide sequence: TGTGCCAGCAGCTTAGTATCGTGGAACACCGGGGAGCTGTTTTTT.

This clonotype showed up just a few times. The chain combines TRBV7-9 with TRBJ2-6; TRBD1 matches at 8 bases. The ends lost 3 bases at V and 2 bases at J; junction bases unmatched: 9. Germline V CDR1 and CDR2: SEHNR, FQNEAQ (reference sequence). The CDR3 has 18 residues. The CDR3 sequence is CASSFPPQTGAGANVLTF. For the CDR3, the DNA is TGTGCCAGCAGCTTTCCCCCCCAGACAGGGGCTGGGGCCAACGTCCTGACTTTC.

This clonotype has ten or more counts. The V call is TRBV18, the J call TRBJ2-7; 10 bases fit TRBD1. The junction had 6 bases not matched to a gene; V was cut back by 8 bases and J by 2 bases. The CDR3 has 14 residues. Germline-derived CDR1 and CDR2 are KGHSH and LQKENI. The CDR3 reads CASGGQGSPYEQYF. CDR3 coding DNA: TGTGCCAGCGGGGGACAGGGGTCCCCCTACGAGCAGTACTTC.

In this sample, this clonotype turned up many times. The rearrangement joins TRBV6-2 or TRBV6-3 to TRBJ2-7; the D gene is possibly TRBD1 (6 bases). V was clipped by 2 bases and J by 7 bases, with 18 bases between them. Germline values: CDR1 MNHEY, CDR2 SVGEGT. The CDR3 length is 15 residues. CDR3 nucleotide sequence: TGTGCCAGCAGTTACACAGGGTTGCAATTGGAGGAGCAGTACTTC. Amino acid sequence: CASSYTGLQLEEQYF.

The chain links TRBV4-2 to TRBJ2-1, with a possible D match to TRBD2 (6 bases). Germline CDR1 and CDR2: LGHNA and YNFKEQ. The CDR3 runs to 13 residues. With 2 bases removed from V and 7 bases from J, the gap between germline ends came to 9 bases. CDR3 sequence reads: CASSQRLGNEQFF. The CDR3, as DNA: TGTGCCAGCAGCCAAAGACTAGGGAATGAGCAGTTCTTC.